The 17 T cell receptor beta chains given below trace back to one sample, sequenced in a study of blood T cell repertoires in COVID-19 (dated by TCRdb to 2018 to 2020). Preparation of the library involved the immunoSEQ multiplex PCR assay. This is the immuneACCESS table as TCRdb keeps it, with only in-frame sequences that have V and J called. A part of the clones is gone; compared with another copy, unresolved V genes explain less than half, and the rest is unexplained. For this sample the table gives 300,000 to 450,000 clones, of which around nine tenths were detected only once. The ten biggest clones cover less than 1.5% of the sample. Specimen: PBMCs or T cells enriched from blood (not recorded which). These TCRs come from a young woman who had recovered from COVID-19.

The chain is built from TRBV19 and TRBJ1-4, with D maybe TRBD1 (5 bases). Germline CDR1 is LNHDA and CDR2 is SQIVND (reference sequence). V was clipped by 5 bases and J by 3 bases, with 16 bases between them. The length of the CDR3 is 16 residues. CDR3 sequence reads: CASSPRVPSPNEKLFF. CDR3 DNA sequence: TGTGCCAGTAGTCCCAGGGTGCCCTCTCCTAATGAAAAACTGTTTTTT.

CDR3 coding DNA: TGTGCCAGTAGAAGTATATCCTCCAGGGGCGCCGGCTATGGCTACACCTTC. It is translated as CASRSISSRGAGYGYTF. The gene calls are TRBV19 and TRBJ1-2; tentative D call: TRBD1 (6 bases). Germline CDR1 LNHDA, CDR2 SQIVND (reference sequence). V was cut by 6 bases and J by 4 bases, with 24 bases left in between. This CDR3 is built from 17 residues.

This rearrangement joins TRBV24-1 to TRBJ1-5; D remains ambiguous. Deletions cut 3 bases from V and 3 bases from J, with 8 bases between. Germline assignment: CDR1 KGHDR and CDR2 SFDVKD. This CDR3 has 14 amino acids. The CDR3 loop is CATSDRALNQPQHF. The CDR3 DNA sequence: TGTGCCACCAGTGATCGAGCGCTCAATCAGCCCCAGCATTTT.

CDR3 sequence reads: CASSPRRQGVYEQYF. The DNA of the CDR3 is TGTGCCAGCAGCCCGAGACGCCAGGGGGTCTACGAGCAGTACTTC. J is TRBJ2-7 and V is TRBV7-2; 7 bases line up with TRBD1. The germline V gene encodes CDR1 SGHTA and CDR2 FQGNSA. The CDR3 is made up of 15 amino acids. The junction had 10 bases not matched to a gene; V was cut back by 5 bases and J by 3 bases.

The rearrangement links TRBV12-3 or TRBV12-4 to TRBJ1-1; D call uncertain. Trimming removed 5 bases at V and 1 base at J, with 2 bases between. CDR3 length equals 11 residues. The CDR3 protein is CASSRNTEAFF. The CDR3 nucleotides are TGTGCCAGCAGTCGGAACACTGAAGCTTTCTTT.

Worth noting for this clone: Distinct nucleotide sequences in the sample also encode this CDR3. In DNA, the CDR3 is TGCGCCAGCAGCTTGGCGGGGAGCTCCTATAATTCACCCCTCCACTTT. The encoded protein is CASSLAGSSYNSPLHF. The J gene is TRBJ1-6, the V gene TRBV5-1; the D is unclear. The germline V and J ends were trimmed by 0 bases and 0 bases, with 7 bases remaining between them. This CDR3 contains 16 residues. CDR1 SGHRS and CDR2 YFSETQ come from the germline V gene.

V is TRBV2 and J is TRBJ1-6; D is unclear. With 7 bases removed from V and 8 bases from J, the gap between germline ends came to 12 bases. CDR3 length equals 13 residues. Germline V gene sequence: CDR1 SNHLY, CDR2 FYNNEI. The CDR3 nucleotides are TGTGCCAGCACCCCGGGTTTCGATTCACCCCTCCACTTT. It translates to CASTPGFDSPLHF.

This clone was observed a handful of times. J is TRBJ2-1 and V is TRBV4-3; D perhaps matches TRBD1 (6 bases). CDR3 length: 15 residues. Per the germline V gene, CDR1 is LGHNA and CDR2 is YSLEER. Trimming stripped 0 bases from V and 8 bases from J, with 14 bases between. The DNA for the CDR3 is TGCGCCAGCAGCCAAGATAACCCTCGGACAGATGAGCAGTTCTTC. Its translation is CASSQDNPRTDEQFF.

CDR3 sequence (DNA): TGTGCCTGGAGGGGGGGACAGGGAAATGAAAAACTGTTTTTT. This sequence encodes CAWRGGQGNEKLFF. The gene calls are TRBV30 and TRBJ1-4; TRBD1 matches 9 bases. The trim removed 3 bases at V and 5 bases at J, leaving 4 bases unmatched. Germline CDR1 is GTSNPN and CDR2 is SVGIG (reference sequence). This CDR3 spans 14 amino acids.

A word on this clone: One end of the junction does not line up with germline, which may come from a read error. The gene calls are TRBV5-4 and TRBJ1-2; TRBD1 matches at 12 bases. The CDR3 covers 15 residues. Per germline, CDR1 SGHNT and CDR2 YYREEE (reference sequence). CDR3 in amino acids: CASSFLGTGGDYRGF. The CDR3 DNA follows: TGTGCCAGCAGCTTCCTCGGGACAGGGGGCGACTACAGGGGCTTC.

The gene calls are TRBV27 and TRBJ2-1; a possible D gene is TRBD1 (7 bases). Between the trimmed V and J ends, which lost 3 bases and 8 bases, there was a span of 11 bases. The germline V gene encodes CDR1 MNHEY and CDR2 SMNVEV (reference sequence). This CDR3 is 13 amino acids long. The CDR3 bases are TGTGCCAGCAGTTTTGGCAGGGGGGATGAGCAGTTCTTC. It specifies CASSFGRGDEQFF.

This sequence joins TRBV5-6 and TRBJ2-1; 11 bases are shared with TRBD2. The J segment lost 0 bases and the V segment lost 3 bases, leaving 8 bases of the junction unmatched. Looked up from germline, CDR1 is SGHDT and CDR2 is YYEEEE. The length of the CDR3 is 18 residues. Here the CDR3 DNA reads TGTGCCAGCAGCTCACTAGCGGGGGCGACGAGCTCCTACAATGAGCAGTTCTTC. Translation: CASSSLAGATSSYNEQFF.

This clone turned up a few times. The chain employs TRBV5-4 and TRBJ2-2, with a weak D call TRBD1 (6 bases). The germline V gene encodes CDR1 SGHNT and CDR2 YYREEE (reference sequence). Between the trimmed V and J ends, which lost 0 bases and 6 bases, there was a span of 12 bases. The CDR3 is 15 residues long. The CDR3 spells CASSLVGPGAGELFF. Written as DNA, the CDR3 is TGTGCCAGCAGCTTGGTCGGCCCAGGGGCCGGGGAGCTGTTTTTT.

V and J are TRBV19 and TRBJ1-5; possible D gene TRBD1, 5 bases. Between the trimmed V and J ends, which lost 6 bases and 0 bases, there was a span of 9 bases. Germline V gene sequence: CDR1 LNHDA, CDR2 SQIVND (reference sequence). This CDR3 is built from 14 residues. The CDR3 protein is CASRTDYSNQPQHF. The DNA of the CDR3 is TGTGCCAGTAGGACAGATTATAGCAATCAGCCCCAGCATTTT.

CDR3 sequence (DNA): TGTGCCAGCAGCCCGGGGGGCGGAATCTATGGCTACACCTTC. Translating gives CASSPGGGIYGYTF. The chain links TRBV7-2 to TRBJ1-2; TRBD1 is a possible D gene (6 bases). V dropped 5 bases and J dropped 4 bases, with 14 bases sitting between them. The CDR3 runs to 14 residues. Germline assignment: CDR1 SGHTA and CDR2 FQGNSA.

The CDR3 here is CASSLDSRSSYNSPLHF. The CDR3 coding sequence is TGTGCCAGCAGCTTGGACTCCCGGAGCTCCTATAATTCACCCCTCCACTTT. This rearrangement joins TRBV5-4 to TRBJ1-6; D remains ambiguous. This CDR3 contains 17 residues. Deletions cut 0 bases from V and 0 bases from J, with 10 bases between. Germline values: CDR1 SGHNT, CDR2 YYREEE (reference sequence).

CDR3 sequence: CASSAPGWGNTIYF. The CDR3 region has the DNA TGTGCCAGTAGTGCCCCAGGTTGGGGAAACACCATATATTTT. The rearrangement joins TRBV19 to TRBJ1-3, with D unresolved. Germline CDR1 is LNHDA and CDR2 is SQIVND (reference sequence). The V end was cut by 5 bases, the J end by 4 bases, with 12 bases between. The CDR3 totals 14 residues. Complete variable domain (other parts from reference TRBV19 and TRBJ1-3): DGGITQSPKYLFRKEGQNVTLSCEQNLNHDAMYWYRQDPGQGLRLIYYSQIVNDFQKGDIAEGYSVSREKKESFPLTVTSAQKNPTAFYLCASSAPGWGNTIYFGEGSWLTVV.